The 3 T cell receptor beta chains reported below all come from one sample, sequenced in a study of response to subunit inactivated influenza vaccine. A single record per CDR3 protein comes from TCRdb applying MiXCR to the RT-PCR reads. The sample records about 570,000 distinct CDR3 sequences, 11% being singletons. These data were also reused for a study on T cells expressing NK-cell markers. From that second work: In generating TCR beta cDNA, 5'RACE template switching with UMIs was used.

The specimen comprised PBMCs from blood, sampled on the day of vaccination. The receptors were sampled from a man aged 45-65 years who received an inactivated influenza vaccine.

In this sample, this clonotype turned up a few times. The junction departs from germline at one end; a sequencing error may be responsible. J is TRBJ2-3 and V is TRBV2; 12 bases fit TRBD2. Germline V gives CDR1 SNHLY, CDR2 FYNNEI. The CDR3 runs to 16 residues. The CDR3 region has the DNA TGTGCCAGCAGTGACCTAGCGGGAGGGAACACAAATACGCAGTATTTT. Translating gives CASSDLAGGNTNTQYF.

This rearrangement joins TRBV11-2 to TRBJ2-1, with TRBD1 identical over 8 bases. V trimming: 2 bases; J trimming: 0 bases; junction bases outside the gene matches: 6. CDR1 and CDR2 from the germline V gene are SGHAT and FQNNGV. The length of the CDR3 is 17 residues. In nucleotides, the CDR3 is TGTGCCAGCAGCTTAAGGGGCCAGGGGGCCTCCTACAATGAGCAGTTCTTC. Translation: CASSLRGQGASYNEQFF.

This sequence joins TRBV19 and TRBJ1-5, with D maybe TRBD1 (5 bases). The CDR3 has 15 residues. Trimming stripped 7 bases from V and 4 bases from J, with 17 bases between. Germline V CDR1 and CDR2: LNHDA, SQIVND (reference sequence). CDR3 region: CASKLIGTVNQPQHF. DNA for the CDR3: TGTGCCAGTAAGCTTATAGGGACTGTTAATCAGCCCCAGCATTTT.